The clone carrying this T cell receptor (beta chain) is a singleton in its sample. Its specificity is unknown. This sample stems from a study of graft-versus-host responses after intestinal transplantation. Regarding the study as a whole: Recipient marrow harbored GvH clones, some of which surfaced first in ileum or blood.

Using immunoSEQ multiplex PCR, the repertoire was profiled, and TCRdb retains in-frame clones only, with some absent. This sample has roughly 93,000 clones, with less than 95% found just once. Material: unstimulated CD8+ T cells sorted from spleen or lymph node cells, obtained before transplant. The clonotype comes from a human donor who was the organ donor for an intestinal transplant.

CDR3 loop: CASSDVRGSDEQYF. The CDR3 nucleotides read TGTGCCAGCAGTGACGTGCGGGGATCGGACGAGCAGTACTTC. V and J are TRBV2 and TRBJ2-7; D is possibly TRBD2 (6 bases). Trimming removed 3 bases at V and 5 bases at J, with 14 bases between. This CDR3 contains 14 residues. Per germline, CDR1 SNHLY and CDR2 FYNNEI.